These 32 T cell receptor beta chains originate from one sample sequenced in a study of radiotherapy plus CTLA-4 blockade in lung cancer. Profiling relied on immunoSEQ multiplex PCR, and the TCRdb table lists in-frame clones only, not all of them. The sample includes some 110,000 clones, 81% of them seen just once. Sequenced here: peripheral blood, sampled from a patient treated with radiotherapy plus ipilimumab. Receptors originate from a human donor with non-small cell lung cancer that progressed on radiotherapy plus ipilimumab. Some clones in this sample may be carry-over from other donors' samples.

The chain has TRBV10-3 and TRBJ1-1; 7 bases line up with TRBD1. CDR3 length: 16 residues. Germline CDR1 and CDR2: ENHRY and SYGVKD. V lost 4 bases and J lost 0; bases outside the gene matches: 8. For the CDR3, the DNA is TGTGCCATCAGTGTGAGGACAGGCCTGATGAACACTGAAGCTTTCTTT. Translation: CAISVRTGLMNTEAFF.

Sample share makes this clone medium-sized. The V gene is TRBV7-9, the J gene TRBJ1-4, with TRBD1 identical over 10 bases. Germline loops: CDR1 SEHNR, CDR2 FQNEAQ (reference sequence). The CDR3 is made up of 17 amino acids. V was pared by 5 bases and J by 8 bases, with 14 bases of the junction left unmatched. CDR3 sequence: CASSPQLDRGRGEKLFF. The CDR3 coding sequence is TGTGCCAGCAGCCCTCAACTCGACAGGGGGCGAGGGGAAAAACTGTTTTTT.

The chain carries TRBV4-2 and TRBJ1-1, with D hard to call. V lost 0 bases to trimming and J lost 3 bases, with 11 bases between them. The CDR3 totals 15 residues. CDR1 LGHNA and CDR2 YNFKEQ come from the germline V gene. CDR3 sequence (DNA): TGTGCCAGCAGCCAAGATACAGCAGGCGACACTGAAGCTTTCTTT. Its protein is CASSQDTAGDTEAFF.

The chain carries TRBV4-3 and TRBJ2-1; 9 bases align to TRBD2. The trim removed 2 bases at V and 4 bases at J, leaving 6 bases unmatched. Germline CDR1 LGHNA, CDR2 YSLEER. The CDR3 totals 16 residues. The CDR3 coding sequence is TGCGCCAGCAGCCAAAAATTAGCGGGGGATTACAATGAGCAGTTCTTC. Protein: CASSQKLAGDYNEQFF.

The chain employs TRBV14 and TRBJ1-4; 11 nucleotides agree with TRBD1. Per the germline V gene, CDR1 is SGHDN and CDR2 is FVKESK. J gave up 8 bases and V 4 bases, and 6 bases lay outside the gene matches. This CDR3 contains 15 residues. CDR3 nucleotide sequence: TGTGCCAGCAGCCGGGACAGGGGGGGATACGAAAAACTGTTTTTT. Encoded protein: CASSRDRGGYEKLFF.

The chain employs TRBV5-1 and TRBJ2-7; the match to TRBD1 covers 8 bases. J lost 7 bases, V lost 0 bases, and 9 bases had no gene match. CDR1 is SGHRS, CDR2 YFSETQ, per germline. The CDR3 sequence is 15 residues long. Here the CDR3 reads CASSLVQGASTEQYF. Written as DNA, the CDR3 is TGCGCCAGCAGCTTGGTGCAGGGGGCGTCTACGGAGCAGTACTTC.

J is TRBJ1-1 and V is TRBV7-8; perhaps TRBD1 as D (5 bases). CDR1 is SGHVS, CDR2 FQNEAQ, per germline. Between the trimmed V and J ends, which lost 1 base and 11 bases, there was a span of 17 bases. This CDR3 is 14 amino acids long. CDR3 loop: CASSLDKTELGAFF. Here the CDR3 DNA reads TGTGCCAGCAGCTTAGATAAGACAGAGCTCGGGGCTTTCTTT.

Here the CDR3 reads CASSLAISGYYGYTF. The CDR3 DNA is TGCGCCAGCAGCTTGGCCATTTCCGGGTACTATGGCTACACCTTC. V usage is TRBV5-1 and J usage is TRBJ1-2; no definite D call. The CDR3 length is 15 residues. Germline CDR1 and CDR2: SGHRS and YFSETQ. V dropped 0 bases and J dropped 3 bases, with 12 bases sitting between them.

The rearrangement joins TRBV7-2 to TRBJ2-7; weak D call: TRBD2 (5 bases). Trimming removed 8 bases from V and 5 bases from J, with 16 bases in between. Germline V gene lookup returns CDR1 SGHTA and CDR2 FQGNSA. CDR3 length equals 13 residues. The CDR3 bases are TGTGCCAGCGCGATCGGGGATAGGGACGAGCAGTACTTC. Protein product: CASAIGDRDEQYF.

This chain uses TRBV5-4 with TRBJ1-6; D unresolved. V was trimmed by 0 bases and J by 10 bases, leaving 11 bases between them. Germline lookup yields CDR1 SGHNT and CDR2 YYREEE (reference sequence). CDR3 size: 14 residues. CDR3 sequence reads: CASSLAPDGSPLHF. The CDR3 DNA is TGTGCCAGCAGCTTGGCACCCGACGGCTCACCCCTCCACTTT.

This chain uses TRBV5-1 with TRBJ1-4; 9 bases map to TRBD1. The CDR3 sequence is 16 residues long. The V segment lost 4 bases and the J segment 4 bases; nucleotides outside the gene matches: 8. In germline, CDR1 is SGHRS, CDR2 YFSETQ. In DNA, the CDR3 is TGCGCCAGCAGCCAGGGACAGGGAGGCCTTAATGAAAAACTGTTTTTT. Protein product: CASSQGQGGLNEKLFF. Drawing the rest from reference TRBV5-1 and TRBJ1-4, the complete variable domain is KAGVTQTPRYLIKTRGQQVTLSCSPISGHRSVSWYQQTPGQGLQFLFEYFSETQRNKGNFPGRFSGRQFSNSRSEMNVSTLELGDSALYLCASSQGQGGLNEKLFFGSGTQLSVL.

The J gene is TRBJ1-2, the V gene TRBV5-1, with D unclear. V was clipped by 0 bases and J by 4 bases, with 10 bases between them. From germline, CDR1 is SGHRS and CDR2 YFSETQ. This CDR3 comprises 14 residues. The CDR3 sequence is CASSLGYQTYGYTF. CDR3 coding DNA: TGCGCCAGCAGCTTGGGGTATCAGACCTATGGCTACACCTTC.

The chain has TRBV5-4 and TRBJ1-2; TRBD1 matches 7 bases. In germline, CDR1 is SGHNT, CDR2 YYREEE (reference sequence). V shed 0 bases and J 0 bases; nucleotides not matched to a gene: 5. The CDR3 is 16 amino acids. In DNA, the CDR3 is TGTGCCAGCAGCTTGGGCGTCACAGGGGCTAACTATGGCTACACCTTC. It yields the protein CASSLGVTGANYGYTF.

The rearrangement joins TRBV2 to TRBJ1-1; D call uncertain. This CDR3 region has 14 residues. Trimming stripped 6 bases from V and 3 bases from J, with 14 bases between. Germline CDR1 and CDR2: SNHLY and FYNNEI. For the CDR3, the DNA is TGTGCCAGCAGCGCCCGGCTGGCTGACACTGAAGCTTTCTTT. Translated, it gives CASSARLADTEAFF.

The V gene is TRBV4-1, the J gene TRBJ1-5; D perhaps matches TRBD1 (5 bases). Trimming removed 3 bases from V and 3 bases from J, with 24 bases in between. The germline V gene has CDR1 MGHRA and CDR2 YSYEKL. The CDR3 spans 19 residues. CDR3 DNA sequence: TGCGCCAGCAGCCAGTCCCTCCCAGGAGGGGTTCGGAACAATCAGCCCCAGCATTTT. Translation: CASSQSLPGGVRNNQPQHF.

This clone was seen just once. V and J are TRBV21-1 and TRBJ1-3. TRBV21-1 has pseudogene status. The length of the CDR3 is 17 residues. The DNA for the CDR3 is TGTGCCAGCAGCCAGCTACGGAGGGGCGCGGGGGGAAACACCATATATTTT. Protein: CASSQLRRGAGGNTIYF.

The rearrangement links TRBV5-6 to TRBJ2-5; D remains unclear. Germline lookup yields CDR1 SGHDT and CDR2 YYEEEE. The V and J ends lost 2 bases and 2 bases respectively, with 10 bases between them. The CDR3 is made up of 14 amino acids. CDR3 bases: TGTGCCAGCAGCTTAATGAGCAGACAAGAGACCCAGTACTTC. Its protein is CASSLMSRQETQYF.

The V and J genes are TRBV7-9 and TRBJ1-1; D might be TRBD1 (5 bases). The CDR3 sequence is 16 residues long. The ends were cut back, 3 bases at V and 3 bases at J, with 17 bases in the middle. Germline CDR1 reads SEHNR; CDR2 reads FQNEAQ (reference sequence). This CDR3 reads CASSFGRVVGDTEAFF. CDR3 nucleotides: TGTGCCAGCAGCTTCGGAAGGGTAGTAGGGGACACTGAAGCTTTCTTT.

To note about this clone: Other DNA sequences within the sample encode an identical CDR3. V and J are TRBV7-2 and TRBJ2-5; D gene ambiguous. Germline V CDR1 and CDR2: SGHTA, FQGNSA. The V end was cut by 1 base, the J end by 2 bases, with 5 bases between. The CDR3 has 13 residues. CDR3: CASSLDPQETQYF. The CDR3 DNA reads as TGTGCCAGCAGCTTAGACCCTCAAGAGACCCAGTACTTC.

The chain uses TRBV28 and TRBJ2-7, with 8 bases aligning to TRBD1. J gave up 2 bases and V 3 bases, and 6 bases lay outside the gene matches. This CDR3 has 15 residues. Germline lookup yields CDR1 MDHEN and CDR2 SYDVKM. DNA for the CDR3: TGTGCCAGCAGTTTTGGCAGGGGGCAAACCTACGAGCAGTACTTC. Translation: CASSFGRGQTYEQYF.

The rearrangement joins TRBV5-6 to TRBJ2-5, with D possibly being TRBD2 (6 bases). The CDR3 length is 13 residues. V lost 3 bases to trimming and J lost 0 bases, with 6 bases between them. CDR1 SGHDT and CDR2 YYEEEE come from the germline V gene. The CDR3 nucleotides read TGTGCCAGCAGCTGGGACTACCAAGAGACCCAGTACTTC. It encodes CASSWDYQETQYF. The whole variable domain, remainder taken from reference TRBV5-6 and TRBJ2-5, is DAGVTQSPTHLIKTRGQQVTLRCSPKSGHDTVSWYQQALGQGPQFIFQYYEEEERQRGNFPDRFSGHQFPNYSSELNVNALLLGDSALYLCASSWDYQETQYFGPGTRLLVL.

The V call is TRBV27, the J call TRBJ2-6; D is ambiguous. This CDR3 is built from 17 residues. V was cut by 5 bases and J by 0 bases, with 14 bases left in between. In germline, CDR1 is MNHEY, CDR2 SMNVEV (reference sequence). This CDR3 is CASSRASVRSGANVLTF. CDR3 coding DNA: TGTGCCAGCAGTCGTGCGTCGGTTCGCTCTGGGGCCAACGTCCTGACTTTC.

This clone was seen more than once but under ten times. V usage is TRBV2 and J usage is TRBJ2-3; D perhaps matches TRBD2 (5 bases). The CDR3 extends over 12 amino acids. Germline V gene data show CDR1 as SNHLY and CDR2 as FYNNEI. V lost 11 bases and J lost 2, with 11 bases in between. The CDR3 protein is CALGLITDTQYF. The CDR3 DNA is TGTGCCCTCGGACTGATCACAGATACGCAGTATTTT.

The V call is TRBV6-5, the J call TRBJ1-5, with TRBD1 as a possible D gene (6 bases). V was pared by 0 bases and J by 5 bases, with 8 bases between. CDR3 size: 14 residues. The germline V gene has CDR1 MNHEY and CDR2 SVGAGI. The CDR3 is CASSYSQGDQPQHF. CDR3 nucleotides: TGTGCCAGCAGTTACTCACAGGGAGATCAGCCCCAGCATTTT.

The rearrangement joins TRBV29-1 to TRBJ2-5, with D tentatively TRBD1 or TRBD2 (5 bases each). The CDR3 has 12 amino acids. Trimming removed 3 bases from V and 5 bases from J, with 10 bases in between. CDR1 and CDR2 from the germline V gene are SQVTM and ANQGSEA. The CDR3 nucleotides are TGCAGCGTTGACGGCAGGGACGAGACCCAGTACTTC. Amino acid sequence: CSVDGRDETQYF.

The rearrangement joins TRBV6-6 to TRBJ2-1; D is perhaps TRBD1 (5 bases). The CDR3 has 13 residues. Germline V gives CDR1 MNHNY, CDR2 SVGAGI (reference sequence). The V end lost 2 bases, the J end lost 3 bases, and 5 bases lay between the germline ends. CDR3 sequence: CASSYDSYNEQFF. CDR3 nucleotide sequence: TGTGCCAGCAGTTACGACAGCTACAATGAGCAGTTCTTC.

V gene TRBV6-4 combines with J gene TRBJ2-5, with D unresolved. The closer fit of TRBJ2-7 to the DNA end suggests the J call may be wrong. Per germline, CDR1 MRHNA and CDR2 SNTAGT. CDR3 size: 17 residues. The CDR3 protein is CASSDPQDLTLSYEQYF. The CDR3 region has the DNA TGTGCCAGCAGTGACCCCCAGGACCTCACCCTTTCCTACGAGCAGTACTTC.

A remark on this clone: Other DNA sequences in this specimen translate into the identical CDR3. The V gene is TRBV7-3, the J gene TRBJ2-3; no reliable D call. This CDR3 is 12 amino acids long. V was shortened by 4 bases and J by 0 bases, with 2 bases between the two germline ends. Germline CDR1 is SGHTA and CDR2 is FQGTGA. CDR3 protein: CASSSSTDTQYF. The CDR3 nucleotides read TGTGCCAGCAGCTCTAGCACAGATACGCAGTATTTT.

This rearrangement joins TRBV6-1 to TRBJ1-2; D perhaps matches TRBD1 (6 bases). In germline, CDR1 is MNHNS, CDR2 SASEGT. This CDR3 is 14 amino acids long. V was clipped by 6 bases and J by 4 bases, with 15 bases between them. The CDR3 DNA reads TGTGCCAGCAGATTTAACAGGGTTGGCTATGGCTACACCTTC. Its translation: CASRFNRVGYGYTF.

This chain's CDR3 is CASSPMEGRTDTQYF. The CDR3 coding sequence is TGTGCCAGCTCCCCAATGGAGGGCCGCACAGATACGCAGTATTTT. The V and J genes are TRBV18 and TRBJ2-3; TRBD2 might be the D (6 bases). Germline V gene sequence: CDR1 KGHSH, CDR2 LQKENI. V lost 6 bases, J lost 1 base, and 14 bases lay in between. The CDR3 runs 15 residues.

About this clone itself: The sample contains more than one DNA sequence encoding this CDR3. This chain links TRBV6-6 with TRBJ2-7; 9 bases map to TRBD2. V lost 2 bases, J lost 2 bases, and 1 base stayed unmatched. The CDR3 is 14 amino acids. Germline V gene data show CDR1 as MNHNY and CDR2 as SVGAGI (reference sequence). CDR3 sequence reads: CASSYLAGTYEQYF. CDR3 bases: TGTGCCAGCAGTTACCTAGCGGGGACCTACGAGCAGTACTTC.

In nucleotides, the CDR3 is TGTGCCAGCAGCCAGTACGGGGGGGCTGAGGTGGATGAGCAGTTCTTC. Translated: CASSQYGGAEVDEQFF. The chain is built from TRBV9 and TRBJ2-1, with TRBD2 identical over 8 bases. J was trimmed by 8 bases and V by 4 bases; bases with no gene match: 14. The germline gives CDR1 SGDLS, CDR2 YYNGEE. The CDR3 extends over 16 amino acids.